This T cell receptor beta chain was sequenced during a study of cytomegalovirus exposure and HLA in healthy donors. The data were produced by immunoSEQ multiplex PCR, yet TCRdb's version contains in-frame clones alone and is incomplete. The sample shows approximately 200,000 clones, around 88% of them seen only once. The CDR3 spans 15 residues. V shed 0 bases, J shed 6 bases, and the junction held 3 bases outside the gene matches. From germline, CDR1 is MGHRA and CDR2 YSYEKL. The sequencing sample was made of PBMCs. The chain is built from TRBV4-1 and TRBJ1-4, with 8 bases aligning to TRBD1. The origin of this receptor is a woman aged 18-35 years in good health and CMV-seronegative. CDR3 in amino acids: CASSQDRGLYEKLFF. The CDR3 DNA sequence: TGCGCCAGCAGCCAAGACAGGGGGCTCTATGAAAAACTGTTTTTT.